The 29 T cell receptor beta chains reported below all come from one sample, sequenced in a study of post-analysis software for immune sequencing data. Study-level points and caveats: TRBV5-6, TRBV5-1 and TRBV20-1 belonged to a set of about five TRBV segments that were more frequent in patients than controls.

Unique molecular identifiers had been added to the TCR beta cDNA libraries. Using its own MiXCR run on the PCR reads, TCRdb lists one record per CDR3 protein. This sample has approximately 440,000 distinct CDR3 sequences, with around 40% found just once. These receptors are not linked to any known antigen. Sequenced: blood. The receptors stem from a girl under 18 with multiple sclerosis.

CDR3 DNA sequence: TGCAGCGTCGAAACGACAGCCACAGATACGCAGTATTTT. The encoded protein is CSVETTATDTQYF. The chain links TRBV29-1 to TRBJ2-3; tentatively, D is TRBD1 (5 bases). The CDR3 has 13 residues. Trimming shortened V by 6 bases and J by 2 bases, and 12 bases separated the two germline ends. Germline CDR1 reads SQVTM; CDR2 reads ANQGSEA.

The count of this clonotype is one. The genes are TRBV5-1 and TRBJ1-2; the match to TRBD1 covers 7 bases. The CDR3 loop spans 13 amino acids. Germline CDR1 and CDR2: SGHRS and YFSETQ. V lost 1 base to trimming and J lost 8 bases; unmatched junction nucleotides: 5. CDR3 protein: CASSLTGVEGYTF. The DNA of the CDR3 is TGCGCCAGCAGCTTGACAGGGGTGGAGGGCTACACCTTC. The full variable domain, rest sourced from reference TRBV5-1 and TRBJ1-2, is KAGVTQTPRYLIKTRGQQVTLSCSPISGHRSVSWYQQTPGQGLQFLFEYFSETQRNKGNFPGRFSGRQFSNSRSEMNVSTLELGDSALYLCASSLTGVEGYTFGSGTRLTVV.

J is TRBJ2-7 and V is TRBV10-3; 9 nucleotides match TRBD2. This CDR3 region has 17 residues. V shed 0 bases and J 1 base; nucleotides not matched to a gene: 7. Looked up from germline, CDR1 is ENHRY and CDR2 is SYGVKD. The CDR3 nucleotides read TGTGCCATCAGTGAGTCAAAAGGGCTAGCGGGATCCTACGAGCAGTACTTC. Translating gives CAISESKGLAGSYEQYF.

The chain uses TRBV14 and TRBJ1-2; TRBD1 agrees at 7 bases. This CDR3 is 13 amino acids long. Germline V gene sequence: CDR1 SGHDN, CDR2 FVKESK. V trimming: 1 base; J trimming: 8 bases; junction bases outside the gene matches: 4. The CDR3 reads CASSQVRRGGYTF. In DNA, the CDR3 is TGTGCCAGCAGCCAAGTGCGCAGGGGGGGCTACACCTTC.

V usage is TRBV11-2 and J usage is TRBJ2-7; D gene unclear. The J call may be in error: the DNA end matches TRBJ2-5 better. CDR1 is SGHAT and CDR2 is FQNNGV in the germline V gene. There are 16 residues in the CDR3. The CDR3 DNA sequence: TGTGCCAGCAGCTTAGTCAAGGGTGGTACTTCAGAGACCCAGTACTTC. Amino acid sequence: CASSLVKGGTSETQYF.

The chain employs TRBV18 and TRBJ1-5; D possibly corresponds to TRBD1 (6 bases). The germline V gene has CDR1 KGHSH and CDR2 LQKENI. The CDR3 is 15 amino acids. V lost 4 bases and J lost 1, with 11 bases in between. The CDR3 reads CASSRGTQSNQPQHF. The CDR3 DNA follows: TGTGCCAGCTCACGCGGGACACAAAGCAATCAGCCCCAGCATTTT.

The chain uses TRBV4-2 and TRBJ2-3; no firm D call. Germline CDR1 is LGHNA and CDR2 is YNFKEQ. This CDR3 comprises 15 residues. Trimming left V 0 bases short and J 0 bases short, with 7 bases between. The CDR3 region is CASSQDPGSTDTQYF. DNA of the CDR3: TGTGCCAGCAGCCAAGATCCGGGCAGCACAGATACGCAGTATTTT.

The chain is built from TRBV27 and TRBJ2-3; tentatively, D is TRBD1 (6 bases). The germline gives CDR1 MNHEY, CDR2 SMNVEV (reference sequence). The CDR3 extends over 13 amino acids. Trimming stripped 6 bases from V and 2 bases from J, with 9 bases between. The CDR3 DNA follows: TGTGCCAGCAGGGACAGAATCACAGATACGCAGTATTTT. This encodes CASRDRITDTQYF.

This clonotype was counted at least ten times. The gene calls are TRBV7-9 and TRBJ2-7; 10 bases align to TRBD2. The V segment lost 5 bases and the J segment 4 bases; nucleotides outside the gene matches: 8. The germline gives CDR1 SEHNR, CDR2 FQNEAQ (reference sequence). CDR3 length equals 15 residues. The CDR3 region has the DNA TGTGCCAGCAGCCGCCAACTAGCGGGAACGTACGAGCAGTACTTC. Translated, it gives CASSRQLAGTYEQYF.

The gene calls are TRBV29-1 and TRBJ2-3; 15 bases agree with TRBD2. The CDR3 length is 21 residues. Losses at the gene ends were 2 bases for V and 0 bases for J; bases not matched to a gene: 15. Germline loops: CDR1 SQVTM, CDR2 ANQGSEA. The CDR3: CSVERQAGTSGRNPSTDTQYF. CDR3 nucleotide sequence: TGCAGCGTTGAAAGGCAAGCCGGGACTAGCGGGAGGAACCCTAGCACAGATACGCAGTATTTT.

This chain connects TRBV4-2 to TRBJ2-7, with 13 bases matching TRBD2. Per germline, CDR1 LGHNA and CDR2 YNFKEQ. With V trimmed by 0 bases and J by 2 bases, 1 base remained unmatched. The CDR3 is 16 residues long. CDR3 region: CASSQELAGGPYEQYF. In DNA form, the CDR3 reads TGTGCCAGCAGCCAAGAACTAGCGGGAGGGCCCTACGAGCAGTACTTC.

This clonotype has more than one count but fewer than ten. V is TRBV5-1 and J is TRBJ2-7, with 13 bases fitting TRBD2. Trimming removed 0 bases from V and 3 bases from J; junction bases left unmatched: 3. The CDR3 totals 16 residues. The germline CDR1 and CDR2 sequences are SGHRS and YFSETQ. CDR3: CASSLAGLAGNYEQYF. CDR3 in DNA: TGCGCCAGCAGCTTGGCGGGACTAGCGGGAAACTACGAGCAGTACTTC.

This chain links TRBV20-1 with TRBJ1-2, with 8 bases matching TRBD1. Germline CDR1 is DFQATT and CDR2 is SNEGSKA (reference sequence). V shed 5 bases, J shed 6 bases, and the junction held 8 bases outside the gene matches. The CDR3 runs to 13 residues. The chain's CDR3 is CSAPWTGMDGYTF. Written as DNA, the CDR3 is TGCAGTGCTCCCTGGACAGGGATGGATGGCTACACCTTC.

This clonotype appeared a single time. The rearrangement links TRBV6-1 to TRBJ2-3; D gene uncertain. The V end lost 2 bases, the J end lost 3 bases, and 6 bases lay between the germline ends. From germline, CDR1 is MNHNS and CDR2 SASEGT. This CDR3 has 13 amino acids. CDR3 sequence reads: CASSEMRTDTQYF. DNA for the CDR3: TGTGCCAGCAGTGAAATGCGTACAGATACGCAGTATTTT.

The chain is built from TRBV10-3 and TRBJ2-7; weak D call: TRBD1 (7 bases). The CDR3 consists of 14 residues. The germline gives CDR1 ENHRY, CDR2 SYGVKD. V shed 8 bases and J shed 1 base, with 15 bases lying between them. The CDR3 here is CAIRRDSRSYEQYF. The CDR3 region has the DNA TGTGCCATCCGGCGGGACAGCCGATCCTACGAGCAGTACTTC.

The chain uses TRBV18 and TRBJ2-7; 8 bases agree with TRBD2. From germline, CDR1 is KGHSH and CDR2 LQKENI. V trimming: 4 bases; J trimming: 2 bases; junction bases outside the gene matches: 7. The CDR3 has 15 residues. The CDR3 DNA reads TGTGCCAGCTCACAGGCCCGGACTAGCCCCTACGAGCAGTACTTC. Amino acids: CASSQARTSPYEQYF.

V gene TRBV28 combines with J gene TRBJ1-2, with 9 bases lining up with TRBD1. This CDR3 is 18 amino acids long. The V and J ends lost 5 bases and 2 bases, in that order; junction bases with no gene match: 15. The germline CDR1 and CDR2 sequences are MDHEN and SYDVKM. The CDR3 here is CASSPSRTGAKGNYGYTF. DNA of the CDR3: TGTGCCAGCAGTCCCTCCCGGACAGGGGCCAAGGGGAACTATGGCTACACCTTC.

This chain uses TRBV4-1 with TRBJ2-4, with 8 bases lining up with TRBD2. The assigned J gene may be wrong: the sequence end matches TRBJ2-7 better. In germline, CDR1 is MGHRA, CDR2 YSYEKL. The length of the CDR3 is 16 residues. CDR3 sequence: CASSQDNSGGVYEQYF. The CDR3 DNA reads TGCGCCAGCAGCCAAGATAATTCCGGGGGGGTCTACGAGCAGTACTTC.

The chain links TRBV19 to TRBJ1-2; 7 bases fit TRBD1. Trimming removed 6 bases from V and 4 bases from J; junction bases left unmatched: 23. The CDR3 is made up of 19 amino acids. Germline V lookup: CDR1 LNHDA, CDR2 SQIVND (reference sequence). The CDR3 nucleotides read TGTGCCAGTAGCCCCACGAGGGGGCCTCTAATCCCCCCTCGCTATGGCTACACCTTC. This sequence encodes CASSPTRGPLIPPRYGYTF.

The chain is built from TRBV5-1 and TRBJ1-1; D is possibly TRBD1 (5 bases). V was cut by 5 bases and J by 7 bases, with 18 bases left in between. Germline lookup yields CDR1 SGHRS and CDR2 YFSETQ. The CDR3 is made up of 14 amino acids. Written as DNA, the CDR3 is TGCGCCAGCAGACGCGAGGGTTCGGGGCGTGAAGCTTTCTTT. Its protein is CASRREGSGREAFF. Full variable domain (missing parts from reference TRBV5-1 and TRBJ1-1): KAGVTQTPRYLIKTRGQQVTLSCSPISGHRSVSWYQQTPGQGLQFLFEYFSETQRNKGNFPGRFSGRQFSNSRSEMNVSTLELGDSALYLCASRREGSGREAFFGQGTRLTVV.

This sequence joins TRBV29-1 and TRBJ1-2, with D uncertain. The CDR3 length is 11 residues. V dropped 1 base and J dropped 8 bases, with 8 bases sitting between them. From germline, CDR1 is SQVTM and CDR2 ANQGSEA. The CDR3 region is CSVEAEMGYTF. The CDR3 nucleotides are TGCAGCGTTGAAGCCGAAATGGGCTACACCTTC.

The chain uses TRBV20-1 and TRBJ2-1; TRBD2 agrees at 9 bases. V gave up 4 bases and J gave up 7 bases; unmatched junction bases: 11. The CDR3 loop spans 15 amino acids. CDR1 and CDR2 from the germline V gene are DFQATT and SNEGSKA (reference sequence). The CDR3 DNA is TGCAGTGCTACCTTTAGCGGGAGTATGGGGAATGAGCAGTTCTTC. Protein sequence: CSATFSGSMGNEQFF.

This chain uses TRBV4-1 with TRBJ2-7; possible D gene TRBD1, 6 bases. Between the trimmed V and J ends, which lost 0 bases and 4 bases, there was a span of 13 bases. Germline CDR1 MGHRA, CDR2 YSYEKL. The CDR3 sequence is 15 residues long. For the CDR3, the DNA is TGCGCCAGCAGCCAAGATTCGCCAGGGGTGTACGAGCAGTACTTC. Translation: CASSQDSPGVYEQYF.

This chain's CDR3 is CASSQDNRGWYGYTF. DNA for the CDR3: TGCGCCAGCAGCCAAGATAACAGGGGTTGGTATGGCTACACCTTC. V gene TRBV4-1 combines with J gene TRBJ1-2; 7 bases are a match to TRBD1. Germline V gene sequence: CDR1 MGHRA, CDR2 YSYEKL. V gave up 0 bases and J gave up 5 bases; unmatched junction bases: 6. There are 15 residues in the CDR3.

The CDR3 nucleotides are TGTGCCAGCAGCTTAGTCATTAGGAACACTGAAGCTTTCTTT. Residues: CASSLVIRNTEAFF. The gene calls are TRBV7-8 and TRBJ1-1; D ambiguous. CDR3 length: 14 residues. Per germline, CDR1 SGHVS and CDR2 FQNEAQ. Trimming removed 1 base at V and 1 base at J, with 7 bases between.

This chain links TRBV20-1 with TRBJ2-7; 12 bases are shared with TRBD2. The germline V gene encodes CDR1 DFQATT and CDR2 SNEGSKA (reference sequence). CDR3 size: 14 residues. The V segment lost 3 bases and the J segment 1 base; nucleotides outside the gene matches: 1. The CDR3 is CSARLAGGSYEQYF. In nucleotides, the CDR3 is TGCAGTGCTAGGCTAGCGGGAGGGTCCTACGAGCAGTACTTC.

V usage is TRBV28 and J usage is TRBJ2-7; tentatively, D is TRBD1 or TRBD2 (5 bases each). Trimming removed 6 bases from V and 9 bases from J, with 21 bases in between. Germline CDR1 is MDHEN and CDR2 is SYDVKM. The CDR3 runs to 14 residues. CDR3 loop: CASSLPGAPHTQYF. The CDR3 DNA reads as TGTGCCAGCAGCCTCCCCGGGGCTCCTCACACGCAGTACTTC. Complete variable domain (other parts from reference TRBV28 and TRBJ2-7): DVKVTQSSRYLVKRTGEKVFLECVQDMDHENMFWYRQDPGLGLRLIYFSYDVKMKEKGDIPEGYSVSREKKERFSLILESASTNQTSMYLCASSLPGAPHTQYFGPGTRLTVT.

J is TRBJ2-5 and V is TRBV3-1; D gene ambiguous. Germline V gene lookup returns CDR1 LGHDT and CDR2 YNNKEL (reference sequence). The V end was cut by 0 bases, the J end by 4 bases, with 15 bases between. The length of the CDR3 is 16 residues. The CDR3 is CASSQDPQMWRETQYF. For the CDR3, the DNA is TGTGCCAGCAGCCAAGATCCTCAGATGTGGCGAGAGACCCAGTACTTC.

This rearrangement joins TRBV6-5 to TRBJ2-1, with 9 bases that match TRBD1. This CDR3 spans 14 amino acids. Germline CDR1 reads MNHEY; CDR2 reads SVGAGI. The junction had 6 bases not matched to a gene; V was cut back by 5 bases and J by 7 bases. The CDR3 sequence is CASSAKQGANEQFF. CDR3 bases: TGTGCCAGCAGTGCAAAACAGGGGGCGAATGAGCAGTTCTTC.